The sequence of this TCR beta chain was determined in a study of blood T cell repertoires in COVID-19. About the research overall: Samples came from the United States, Italy and Spain, spanning acute and convalescent COVID-19.

Profiling relied on immunoSEQ multiplex PCR, and the TCRdb table lists in-frame clones only, not all of them. The table lists fewer than 450,000 clones, roughly 86% of them singletons. Individuals aged about 18 to 100 years were recruited from around 22 US areas. Cohort allocation depended upon clinical history that participants reported. Germline V gene sequence: CDR1 MNHEY, CDR2 SVGAGI. The CDR3 totals 12 residues. With 7 bases clipped from V and 8 bases from J, the junction kept 2 bases outside the gene matches. This clone was seen once. The sample consisted of PBMCs or T cells enriched from blood (not recorded which). J is TRBJ1-6 and V is TRBV6-5; 7 positions match TRBD1. This sequence originates from a woman in her forties with acute COVID-19. Here the CDR3 reads CASNQGDSPLHF. The DNA of the CDR3 is TGTGCCAGCAATCAGGGGGATTCACCCCTCCACTTT.